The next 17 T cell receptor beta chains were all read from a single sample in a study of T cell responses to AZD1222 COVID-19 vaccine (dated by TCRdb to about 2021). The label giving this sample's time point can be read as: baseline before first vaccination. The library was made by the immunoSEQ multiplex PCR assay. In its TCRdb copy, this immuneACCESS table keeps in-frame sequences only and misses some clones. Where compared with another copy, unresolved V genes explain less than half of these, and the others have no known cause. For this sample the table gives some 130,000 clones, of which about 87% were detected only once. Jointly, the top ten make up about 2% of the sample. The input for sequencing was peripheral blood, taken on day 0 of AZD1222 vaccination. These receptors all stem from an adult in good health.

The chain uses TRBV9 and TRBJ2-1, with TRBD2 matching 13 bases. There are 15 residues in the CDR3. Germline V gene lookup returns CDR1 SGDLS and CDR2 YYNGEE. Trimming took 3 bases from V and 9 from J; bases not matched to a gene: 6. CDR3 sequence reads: CASSGGTSGEGEQFF. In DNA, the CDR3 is TGTGCCAGCAGCGGCGGGACTAGCGGGGAAGGTGAGCAGTTCTTC.

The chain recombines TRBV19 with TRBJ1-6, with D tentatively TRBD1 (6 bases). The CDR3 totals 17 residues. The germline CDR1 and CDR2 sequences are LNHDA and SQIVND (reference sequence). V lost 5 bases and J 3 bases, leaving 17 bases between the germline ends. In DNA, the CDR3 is TGTGCCAGTAGTTTCCTCAGGGGCGAAAGCTATAATTCACCCCTCCACTTT. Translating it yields CASSFLRGESYNSPLHF.

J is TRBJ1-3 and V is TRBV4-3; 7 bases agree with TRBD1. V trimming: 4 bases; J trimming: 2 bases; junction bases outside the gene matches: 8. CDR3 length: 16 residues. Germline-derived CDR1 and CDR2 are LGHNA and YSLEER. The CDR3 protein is CASSPQTTGPGNTIYF. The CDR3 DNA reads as TGCGCCAGCAGCCCACAAACGACAGGGCCTGGAAACACCATATATTTT.

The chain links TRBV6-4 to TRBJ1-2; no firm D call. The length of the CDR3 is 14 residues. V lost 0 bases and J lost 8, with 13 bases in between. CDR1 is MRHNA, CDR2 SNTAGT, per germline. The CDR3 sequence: CASSDSKSSRGYTF. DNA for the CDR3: TGTGCCAGCAGTGACTCTAAGTCCAGTAGGGGCTACACCTTC.

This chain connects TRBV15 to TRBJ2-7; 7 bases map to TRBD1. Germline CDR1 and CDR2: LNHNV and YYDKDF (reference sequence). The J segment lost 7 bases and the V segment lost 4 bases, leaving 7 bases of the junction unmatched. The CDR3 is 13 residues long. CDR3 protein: CATSKDRVAEQYF. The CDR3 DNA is TGTGCCACCAGCAAAGACAGGGTGGCTGAGCAGTACTTC.

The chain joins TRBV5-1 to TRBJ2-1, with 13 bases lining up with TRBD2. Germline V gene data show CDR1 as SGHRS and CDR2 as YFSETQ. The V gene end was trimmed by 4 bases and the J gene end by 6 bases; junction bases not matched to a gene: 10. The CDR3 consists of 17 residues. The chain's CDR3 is CASSPGLAGESGNEQFF. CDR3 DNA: TGCGCCAGCAGCCCAGGACTAGCGGGAGAATCTGGCAATGAGCAGTTCTTC.

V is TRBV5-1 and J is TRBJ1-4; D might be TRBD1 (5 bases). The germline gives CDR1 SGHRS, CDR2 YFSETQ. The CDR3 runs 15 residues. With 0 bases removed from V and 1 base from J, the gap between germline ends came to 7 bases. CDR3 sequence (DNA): TGCGCCAGCAGCTTGGTGGGGGGAACTAATGAAAAACTGTTTTTT. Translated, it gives CASSLVGGTNEKLFF.

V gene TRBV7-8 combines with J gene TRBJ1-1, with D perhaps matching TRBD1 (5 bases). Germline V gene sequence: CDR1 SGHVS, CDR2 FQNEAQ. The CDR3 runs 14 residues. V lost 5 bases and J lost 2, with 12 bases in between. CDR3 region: CASSRGRGNTEAFF. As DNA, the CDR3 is TGTGCCAGCAGCCGGGGAAGGGGTAACACTGAAGCTTTCTTT.

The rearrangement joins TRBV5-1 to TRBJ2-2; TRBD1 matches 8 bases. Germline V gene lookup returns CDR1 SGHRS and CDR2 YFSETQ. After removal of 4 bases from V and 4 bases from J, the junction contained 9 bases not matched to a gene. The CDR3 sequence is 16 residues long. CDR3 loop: CASSHRTGKSTGELFF. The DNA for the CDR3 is TGCGCCAGCAGCCACCGGACAGGGAAGAGCACCGGGGAGCTGTTTTTT.

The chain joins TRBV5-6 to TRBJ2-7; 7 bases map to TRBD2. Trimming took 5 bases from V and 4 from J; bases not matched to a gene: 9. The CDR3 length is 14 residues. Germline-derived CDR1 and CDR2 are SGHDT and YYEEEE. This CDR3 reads CASRWWGAGYEQYF. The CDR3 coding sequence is TGTGCCAGCAGGTGGTGGGGAGCGGGGTACGAGCAGTACTTC.

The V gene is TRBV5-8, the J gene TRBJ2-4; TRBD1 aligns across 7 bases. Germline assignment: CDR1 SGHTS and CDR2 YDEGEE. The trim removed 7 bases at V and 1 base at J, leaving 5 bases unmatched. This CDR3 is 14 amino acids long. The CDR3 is CASGQGVAKNIQYF. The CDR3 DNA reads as TGTGCCAGCGGGCAGGGGGTGGCCAAAAACATTCAGTACTTC.

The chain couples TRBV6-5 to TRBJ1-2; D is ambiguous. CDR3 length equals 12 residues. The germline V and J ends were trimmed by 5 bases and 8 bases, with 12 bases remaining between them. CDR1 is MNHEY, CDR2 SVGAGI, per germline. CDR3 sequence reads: CASSKDRVGYTF. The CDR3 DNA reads TGTGCCAGCAGTAAGGACCGGGTGGGCTACACCTTC.

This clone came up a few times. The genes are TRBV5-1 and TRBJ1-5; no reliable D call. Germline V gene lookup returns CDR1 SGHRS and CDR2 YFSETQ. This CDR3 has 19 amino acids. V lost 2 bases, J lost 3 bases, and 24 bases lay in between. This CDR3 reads CASSLTLKSEGLYNQPQHF. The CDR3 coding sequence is TGCGCCAGCAGCTTAACCCTTAAGAGTGAAGGTCTATACAATCAGCCCCAGCATTTT.

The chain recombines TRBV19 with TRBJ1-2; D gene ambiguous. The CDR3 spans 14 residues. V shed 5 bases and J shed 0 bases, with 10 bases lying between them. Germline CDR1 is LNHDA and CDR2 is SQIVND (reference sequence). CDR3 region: CASSGGGANYGYTF. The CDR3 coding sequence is TGTGCCAGTAGTGGTGGCGGAGCTAACTATGGCTACACCTTC.

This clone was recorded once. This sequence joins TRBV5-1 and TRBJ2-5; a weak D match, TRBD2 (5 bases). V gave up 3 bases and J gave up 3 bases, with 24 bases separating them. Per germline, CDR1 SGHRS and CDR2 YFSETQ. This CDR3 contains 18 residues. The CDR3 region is CASSSPRGLRVWEETQYF. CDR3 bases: TGCGCCAGCAGCTCCCCGCGAGGGTTGAGGGTATGGGAAGAGACCCAGTACTTC.

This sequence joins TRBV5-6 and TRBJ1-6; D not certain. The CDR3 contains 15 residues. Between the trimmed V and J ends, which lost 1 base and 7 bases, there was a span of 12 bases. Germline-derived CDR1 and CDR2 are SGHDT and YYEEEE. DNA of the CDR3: TGTGCCAGCAGCTTGTATAGGGTTCTCAATTCACCCCTCCACTTT. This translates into CASSLYRVLNSPLHF. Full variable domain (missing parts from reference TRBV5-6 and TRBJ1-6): DAGVTQSPTHLIKTRGQQVTLRCSPKSGHDTVSWYQQALGQGPQFIFQYYEEEERQRGNFPDRFSGHQFPNYSSELNVNALLLGDSALYLCASSLYRVLNSPLHFGNGTRLTVT.

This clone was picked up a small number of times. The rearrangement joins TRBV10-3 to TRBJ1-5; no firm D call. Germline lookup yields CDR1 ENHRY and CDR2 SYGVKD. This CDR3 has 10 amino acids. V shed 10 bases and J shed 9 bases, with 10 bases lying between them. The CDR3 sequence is CATKSGPQHF. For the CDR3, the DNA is TGTGCCACTAAATCGGGGCCCCAGCATTTT.